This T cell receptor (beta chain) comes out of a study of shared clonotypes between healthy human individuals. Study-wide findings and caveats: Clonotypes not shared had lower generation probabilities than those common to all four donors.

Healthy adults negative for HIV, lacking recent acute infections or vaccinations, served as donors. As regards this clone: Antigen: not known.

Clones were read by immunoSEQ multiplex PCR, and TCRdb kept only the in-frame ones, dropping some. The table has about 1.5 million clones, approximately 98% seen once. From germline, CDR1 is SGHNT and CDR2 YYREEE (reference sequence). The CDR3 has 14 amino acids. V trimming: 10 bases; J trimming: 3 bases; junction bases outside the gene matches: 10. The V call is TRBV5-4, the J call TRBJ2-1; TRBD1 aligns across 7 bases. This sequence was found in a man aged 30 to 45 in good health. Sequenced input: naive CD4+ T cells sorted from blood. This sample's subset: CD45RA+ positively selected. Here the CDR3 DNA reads TGTGCCGGAAACAGGGGATCTGACTACAATGAGCAGTTCTTC. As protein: CAGNRGSDYNEQFF.